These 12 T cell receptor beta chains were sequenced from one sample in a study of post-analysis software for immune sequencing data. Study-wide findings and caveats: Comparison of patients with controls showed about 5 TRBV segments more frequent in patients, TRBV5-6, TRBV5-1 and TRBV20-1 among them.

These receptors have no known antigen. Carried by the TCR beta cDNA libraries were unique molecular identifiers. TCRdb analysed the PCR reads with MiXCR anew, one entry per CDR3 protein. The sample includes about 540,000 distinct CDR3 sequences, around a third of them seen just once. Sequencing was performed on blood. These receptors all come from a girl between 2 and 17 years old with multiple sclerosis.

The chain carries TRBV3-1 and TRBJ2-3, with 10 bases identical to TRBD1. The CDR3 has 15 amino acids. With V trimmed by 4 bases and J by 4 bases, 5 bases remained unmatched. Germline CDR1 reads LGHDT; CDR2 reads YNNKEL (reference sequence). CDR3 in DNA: TGTGCCAGCAGCCCCTGGACAGGGGGTTCAGATACGCAGTATTTT. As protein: CASSPWTGGSDTQYF.

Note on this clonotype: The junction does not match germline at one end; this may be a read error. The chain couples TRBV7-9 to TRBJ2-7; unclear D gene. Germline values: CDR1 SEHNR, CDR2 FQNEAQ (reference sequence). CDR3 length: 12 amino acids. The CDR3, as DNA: TGTTCCAGCAGCCGAGGTTCCTACGAGCAGTACTTC. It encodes CSSSRGSYEQYF. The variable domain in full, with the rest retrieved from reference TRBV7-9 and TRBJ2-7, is DTGVSQNPRHKITKRGQNVTFRCDPISEHNRLYWYRQTLGQGPEFLTYFQNEAQLEKSRLLSDRFSAERPKGSFSTLEIQRTEQGDSAMYLCSSSRGSYEQYFGPGTRLTVT.

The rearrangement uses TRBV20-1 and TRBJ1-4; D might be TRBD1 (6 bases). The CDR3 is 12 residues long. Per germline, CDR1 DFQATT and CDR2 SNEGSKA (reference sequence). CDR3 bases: TGCAGCCTATGGGGGGCAAGTGAAAAACTGTTTTTT. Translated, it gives CSLWGASEKLFF.

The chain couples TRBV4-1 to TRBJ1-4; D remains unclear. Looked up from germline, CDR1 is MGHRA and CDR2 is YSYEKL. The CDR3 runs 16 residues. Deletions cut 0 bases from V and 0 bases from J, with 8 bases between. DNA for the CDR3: TGCGCCAGCAGCCAAGAACCGGTTGCAACTAATGAAAAACTGTTTTTT. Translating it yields CASSQEPVATNEKLFF.

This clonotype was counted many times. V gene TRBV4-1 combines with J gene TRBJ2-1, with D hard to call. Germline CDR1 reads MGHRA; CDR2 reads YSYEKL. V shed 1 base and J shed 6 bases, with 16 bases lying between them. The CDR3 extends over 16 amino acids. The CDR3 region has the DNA TGCGCCAGCAGCCAAGGATCAGGACCGTCGCTCAATGAGCAGTTCTTC. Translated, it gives CASSQGSGPSLNEQFF.

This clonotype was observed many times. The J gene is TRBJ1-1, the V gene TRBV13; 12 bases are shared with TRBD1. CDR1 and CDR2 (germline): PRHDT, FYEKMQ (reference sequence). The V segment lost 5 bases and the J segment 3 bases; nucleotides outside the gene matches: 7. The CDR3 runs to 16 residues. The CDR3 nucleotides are TGTGCCAGCAGCCCGCCGGGACAGGGGGCAGACACTGAAGCTTTCTTT. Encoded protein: CASSPPGQGADTEAFF.

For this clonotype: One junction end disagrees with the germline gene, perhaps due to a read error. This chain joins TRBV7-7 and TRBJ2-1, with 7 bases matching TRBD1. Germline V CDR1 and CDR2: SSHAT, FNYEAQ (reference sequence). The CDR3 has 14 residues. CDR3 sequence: CASSITGAYNEQFF. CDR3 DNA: TGTGCTAGCAGCATCACAGGGGCCTACAATGAGCAGTTCTTC.

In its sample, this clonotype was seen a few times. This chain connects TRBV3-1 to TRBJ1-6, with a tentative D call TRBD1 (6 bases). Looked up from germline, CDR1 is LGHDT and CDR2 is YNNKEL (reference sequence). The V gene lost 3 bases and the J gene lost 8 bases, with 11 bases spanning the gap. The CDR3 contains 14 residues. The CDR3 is CASSQRDIDSPLHF. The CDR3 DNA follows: TGTGCCAGCAGCCAGCGGGACATCGATTCACCCCTCCACTTT.

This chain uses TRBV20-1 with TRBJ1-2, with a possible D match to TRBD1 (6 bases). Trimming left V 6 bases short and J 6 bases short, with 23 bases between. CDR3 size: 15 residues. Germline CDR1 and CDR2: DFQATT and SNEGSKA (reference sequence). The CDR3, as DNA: TGCAGTGCCCCGGGGGGCGGGGTTCCGGGGAATGGCTACACCTTC. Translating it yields CSAPGGGVPGNGYTF.

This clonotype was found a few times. CDR3 loop: CASRFGIERQETQYF. CDR3 bases: TGTGCCAGCAGGTTCGGTATCGAGCGTCAAGAGACCCAGTACTTC. The chain has TRBV11-2 and TRBJ2-5; D ambiguous. This CDR3 comprises 15 residues. Trimming cost V 6 bases and J 2 bases, with 16 bases left between them. Germline V CDR1 and CDR2: SGHAT, FQNNGV. The variable domain in full, with the rest retrieved from reference TRBV11-2 and TRBJ2-5, is EAGVAQSPRYKIIEKRQSVAFWCNPISGHATLYWYQQILGQGPKLLIQFQNNGVVDDSQLPKDRFSAERLKGVDSTLKIQPAKLEDSAVYLCASRFGIERQETQYFGPGTRLLVL.

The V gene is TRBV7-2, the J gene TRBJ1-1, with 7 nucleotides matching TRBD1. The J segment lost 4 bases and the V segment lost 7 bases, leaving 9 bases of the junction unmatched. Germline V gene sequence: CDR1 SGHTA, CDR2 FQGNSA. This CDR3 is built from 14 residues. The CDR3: CASTKDRFSTEAFF. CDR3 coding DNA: TGTGCCAGCACCAAGGACAGGTTCTCCACTGAAGCTTTCTTT.

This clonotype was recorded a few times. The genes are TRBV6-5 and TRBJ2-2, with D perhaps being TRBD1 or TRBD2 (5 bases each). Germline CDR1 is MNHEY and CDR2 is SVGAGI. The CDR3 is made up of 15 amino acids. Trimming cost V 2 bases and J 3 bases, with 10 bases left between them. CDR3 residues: CASSYRGQYTGELFF. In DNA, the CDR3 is TGTGCCAGCAGTTACCGGGGCCAGTACACCGGGGAGCTGTTTTTT.